The source of this T cell receptor (beta chain) is a study of early stage breast cancer tumors. Study summary: The ER+/PR+/HER2- tumors included eight ductal and a few lobular carcinomas.

The J segment lost 4 bases and the V segment lost 0 bases, leaving 7 bases of the junction unmatched. Germline CDR1 reads MNHNS; CDR2 reads SASEGT. CDR3 length: 16 residues. Concerning this clone itself: Its antigen is not known.

Findings and limits, study-wide: Functional markers like CD4, CD8 and FOXP3 were missed in bulk sequencing. Tumors had about 2.6-fold higher T cell density than normal breast.

Blood replicates held 0.5 ug DNA, tumor or normal breast about 1.5 ug, two each. Sequencing was performed with immunoSEQ multiplex PCR; in TCRdb, only in-frame clones are kept and a portion is missing. The data show 5,000 to 6,500 clones, 65% to 80% seen once. The receptor's source is a person aged 35 to 50 with breast cancer. The sample was normal breast tissue next to the tumor. V and J are TRBV6-1 and TRBJ1-2; 8 nucleotides agree with TRBD1. DNA for the CDR3: TGTGCCAGCAGTGAAGCGCAGGACAGGGTGGGCTATGGCTACACCTTC. It is translated as CASSEAQDRVGYGYTF.